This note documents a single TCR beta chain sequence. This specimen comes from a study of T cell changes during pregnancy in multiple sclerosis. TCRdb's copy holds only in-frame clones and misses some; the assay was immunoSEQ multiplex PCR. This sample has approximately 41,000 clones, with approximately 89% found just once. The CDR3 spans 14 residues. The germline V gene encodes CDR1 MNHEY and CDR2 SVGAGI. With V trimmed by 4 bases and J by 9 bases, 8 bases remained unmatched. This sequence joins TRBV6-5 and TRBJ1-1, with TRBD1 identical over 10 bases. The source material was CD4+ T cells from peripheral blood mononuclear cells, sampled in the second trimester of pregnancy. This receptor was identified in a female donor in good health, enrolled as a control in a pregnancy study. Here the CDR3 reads CASSSTPGQGQAFF. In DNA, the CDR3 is TGTGCCAGCAGTTCAACTCCGGGACAGGGGCAAGCTTTCTTT.